The clone carrying this T cell receptor beta chain was detected only once. This sample was included in a study of T cell changes during pregnancy in multiple sclerosis. Produced via immunoSEQ multiplex PCR; TCRdb's table is partial and in-frame only. Of about 30,000 clones listed, 70% to 90% are singletons. The CDR3 covers 14 residues. The junction had 3 bases not matched to a gene; V was cut back by 5 bases and J by 4 bases. Germline V CDR1 and CDR2: MNHNS, SASEGT. The chain has TRBV6-1 and TRBJ2-3, with 10 nucleotides matching TRBD1. The sequence derives from a female donor with multiple sclerosis, enrolled in a pregnancy study. Sequenced here: CD8+ T cells from peripheral blood mononuclear cells, sampled in the second trimester of pregnancy. CDR3 sequence reads: CASSLGQGADTQYF. Here the CDR3 DNA reads TGTGCCAGCAGTCTTGGACAGGGGGCAGATACGCAGTATTTT.